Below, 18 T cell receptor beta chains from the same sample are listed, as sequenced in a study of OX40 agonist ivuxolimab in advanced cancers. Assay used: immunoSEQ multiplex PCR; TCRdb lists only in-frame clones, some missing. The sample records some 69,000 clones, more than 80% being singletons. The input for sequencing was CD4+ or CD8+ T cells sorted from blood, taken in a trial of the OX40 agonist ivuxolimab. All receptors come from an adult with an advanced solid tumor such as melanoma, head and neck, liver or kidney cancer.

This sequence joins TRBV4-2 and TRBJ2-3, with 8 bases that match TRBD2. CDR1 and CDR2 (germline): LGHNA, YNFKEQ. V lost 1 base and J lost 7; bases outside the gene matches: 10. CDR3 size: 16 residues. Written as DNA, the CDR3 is TGTGCCAGCAGCCAAGGAGGGAGCGGGAGCCGAAATACGCAGTATTTT. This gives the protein CASSQGGSGSRNTQYF.

CDR3 protein: CASSWTGGDQPQHF. The CDR3 nucleotides read TGTGCCAGCAGCTGGACAGGGGGAGATCAGCCCCAGCATTTT. The chain employs TRBV27 and TRBJ1-5; 10 nucleotides match TRBD1. With V trimmed by 6 bases and J by 5 bases, 4 bases remained unmatched. Germline-derived CDR1 and CDR2 are MNHEY and SMNVEV (reference sequence). CDR3 length: 14 amino acids.

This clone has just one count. The CDR3 DNA follows: TGTGCCAGTAGTAGCCGGGACGCAAGCTACGAGCAGTACTTC. Amino acids: CASSSRDASYEQYF. The chain carries TRBV19 and TRBJ2-7; D may correspond to TRBD1 or TRBD2 (5 bases each). Germline-derived CDR1 and CDR2 are LNHDA and SQIVND (reference sequence). The V end lost 4 bases, the J end lost 3 bases, and 13 bases lay between the germline ends. The CDR3 covers 14 residues.

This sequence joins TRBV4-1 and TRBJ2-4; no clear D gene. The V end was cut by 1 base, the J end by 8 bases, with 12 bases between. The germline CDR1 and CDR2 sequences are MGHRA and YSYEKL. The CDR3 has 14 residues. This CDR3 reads CASSQVSIRDIQYF. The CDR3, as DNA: TGCGCCAGCAGCCAAGTTTCAATCCGGGACATTCAGTACTTC.

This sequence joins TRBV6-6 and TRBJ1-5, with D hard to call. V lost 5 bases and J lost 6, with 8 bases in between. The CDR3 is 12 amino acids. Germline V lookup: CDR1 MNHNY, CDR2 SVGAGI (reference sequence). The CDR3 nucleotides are TGTGCCAGCAGTGCCGACCTTCAGCCCCAGCATTTT. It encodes CASSADLQPQHF.

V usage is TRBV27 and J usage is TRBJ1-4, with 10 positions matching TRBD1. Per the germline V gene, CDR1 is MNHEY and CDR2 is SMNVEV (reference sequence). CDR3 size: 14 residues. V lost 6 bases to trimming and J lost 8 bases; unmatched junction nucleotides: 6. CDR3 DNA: TGTGCCAGCAGCGACAGGGGGCCTGGGGAAAAACTGTTTTTT. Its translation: CASSDRGPGEKLFF.

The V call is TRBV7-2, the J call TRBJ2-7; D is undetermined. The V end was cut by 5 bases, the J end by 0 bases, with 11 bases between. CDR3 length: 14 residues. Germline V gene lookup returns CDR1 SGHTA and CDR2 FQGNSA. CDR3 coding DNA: TGTGCCAGCAGCCTCCGACATCGCTCCTACGAGCAGTACTTC. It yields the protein CASSLRHRSYEQYF.

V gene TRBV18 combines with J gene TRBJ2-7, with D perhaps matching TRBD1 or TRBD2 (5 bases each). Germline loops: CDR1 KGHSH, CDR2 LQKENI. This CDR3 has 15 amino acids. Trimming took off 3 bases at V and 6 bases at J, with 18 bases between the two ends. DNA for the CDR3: TGTGCCAGCTCACCCCACCCAGACAGAGGGTTCGAGCAGTACTTC. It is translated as CASSPHPDRGFEQYF. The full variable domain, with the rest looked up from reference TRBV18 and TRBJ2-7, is NAGVMQNPRHLVRRRGQEARLRCSPMKGHSHVYWYRQLPEEGLKFMVYLQKENIIDESGMPKERFSAEFPKEGPSILRIQQVVRGDSAAYFCASSPHPDRGFEQYFGPGTRLTVT.

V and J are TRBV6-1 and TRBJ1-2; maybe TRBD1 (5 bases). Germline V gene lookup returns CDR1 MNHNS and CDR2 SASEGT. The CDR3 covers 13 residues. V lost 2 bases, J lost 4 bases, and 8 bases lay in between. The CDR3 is CASSERGIYGYTF. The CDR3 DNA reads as TGTGCCAGCAGTGAACGGGGGATCTATGGCTACACCTTC.

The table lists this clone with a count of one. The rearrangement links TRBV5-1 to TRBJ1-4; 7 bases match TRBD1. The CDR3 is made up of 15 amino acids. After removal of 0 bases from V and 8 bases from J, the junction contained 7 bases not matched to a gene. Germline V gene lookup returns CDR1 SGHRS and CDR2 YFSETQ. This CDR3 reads CASSLAGGSGEKLFF. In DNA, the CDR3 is TGCGCCAGCAGCTTGGCAGGGGGTTCAGGGGAAAAACTGTTTTTT.

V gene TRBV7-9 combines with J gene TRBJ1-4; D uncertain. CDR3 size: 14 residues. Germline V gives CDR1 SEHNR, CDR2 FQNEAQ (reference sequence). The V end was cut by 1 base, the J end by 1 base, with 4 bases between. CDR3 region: CASSLGQTNEKLFF. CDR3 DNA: TGTGCCAGCAGCTTAGGACAAACTAATGAAAAACTGTTTTTT.

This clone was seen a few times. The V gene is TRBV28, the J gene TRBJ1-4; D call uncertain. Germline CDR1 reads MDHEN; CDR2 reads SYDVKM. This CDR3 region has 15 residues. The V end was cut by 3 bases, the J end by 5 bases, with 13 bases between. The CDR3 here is CASSFPARANEKLFF. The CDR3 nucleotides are TGTGCCAGCAGTTTTCCCGCTCGGGCGAATGAAAAACTGTTTTTT.

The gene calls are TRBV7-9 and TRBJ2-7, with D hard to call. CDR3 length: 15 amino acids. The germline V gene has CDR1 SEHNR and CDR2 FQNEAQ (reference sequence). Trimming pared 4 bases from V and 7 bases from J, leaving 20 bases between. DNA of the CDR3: TGTGCCAGCAGCTCGACAACTGGACCACCGACGGAGCAGTACTTC. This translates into CASSSTTGPPTEQYF. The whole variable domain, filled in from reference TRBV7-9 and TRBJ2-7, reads DTGVSQNPRHKITKRGQNVTFRCDPISEHNRLYWYRQTLGQGPEFLTYFQNEAQLEKSRLLSDRFSAERPKGSFSTLEIQRTEQGDSAMYLCASSSTTGPPTEQYFGPGTRLTVT.

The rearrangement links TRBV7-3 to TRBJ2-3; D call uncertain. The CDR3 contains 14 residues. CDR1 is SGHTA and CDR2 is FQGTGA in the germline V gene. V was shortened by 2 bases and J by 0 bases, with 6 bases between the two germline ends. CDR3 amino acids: CASSLVHSTDTQYF. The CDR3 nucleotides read TGTGCCAGCAGCTTAGTCCACAGCACAGATACGCAGTATTTT.

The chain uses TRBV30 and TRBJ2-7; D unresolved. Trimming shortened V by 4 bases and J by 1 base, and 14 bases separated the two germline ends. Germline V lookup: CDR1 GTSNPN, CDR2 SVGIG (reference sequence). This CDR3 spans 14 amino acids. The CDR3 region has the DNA TGTGCCTGGACCCTCGCGGACCGGTCCTACGAGCAGTACTTC. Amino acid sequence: CAWTLADRSYEQYF.

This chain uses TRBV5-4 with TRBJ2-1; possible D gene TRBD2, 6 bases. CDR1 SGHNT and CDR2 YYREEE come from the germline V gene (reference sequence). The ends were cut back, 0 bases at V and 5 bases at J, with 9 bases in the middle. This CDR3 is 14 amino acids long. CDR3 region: CASSLVLANNEQFF. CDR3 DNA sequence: TGTGCCAGCAGCTTGGTACTAGCCAACAATGAGCAGTTCTTC.

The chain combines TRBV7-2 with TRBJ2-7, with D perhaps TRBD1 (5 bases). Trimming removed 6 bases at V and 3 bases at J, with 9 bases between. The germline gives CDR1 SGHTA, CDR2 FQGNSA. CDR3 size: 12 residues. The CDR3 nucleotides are TGTGCCAGCAGGACAGATGGCTACGAGCAGTACTTC. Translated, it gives CASRTDGYEQYF.

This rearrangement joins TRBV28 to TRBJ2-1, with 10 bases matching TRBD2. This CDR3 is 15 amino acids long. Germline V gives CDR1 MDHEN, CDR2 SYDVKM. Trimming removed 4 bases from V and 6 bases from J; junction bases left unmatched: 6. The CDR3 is CASSYLSGGGNEQFF. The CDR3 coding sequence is TGTGCCAGCAGTTATCTCAGCGGGGGGGGCAATGAGCAGTTCTTC.